The 10 T cell receptor beta chains presented below share a single source sample, sequenced in a study of vaccination and CD4 T cells after COVID-19. Documented treatment: roughly nine-day PBMC culture with coronavirus spike peptide pools or control peptides (ViraFEST assay). CD4+ T-cell collection from the unexposed donor predated the COVID-19 pandemic (2011-2018). These receptors have no identified antigens. Sequenced with the Oncomine TCR Beta short-read assay was DNA taken from cultured CD4+ T cells. TCRdb ran MiXCR on the PCR reads and lists one entry per CDR3 protein. The sample yields over 7,500 distinct CDR3 sequences, 30% to 35% seen once. Sequenced sample: CD4+ T cells from blood, cultured in vitro. The receptors come from a human donor in good health.

This chain uses TRBV7-8 with TRBJ2-7, with D perhaps matching TRBD2 (6 bases). The germline V gene encodes CDR1 SGHVS and CDR2 FQNEAQ. The CDR3 is made up of 15 amino acids. V was pared by 5 bases and J by 7 bases, with 21 bases between. The CDR3, as DNA: TGTGCCAGCAGCCCGGTGAGGGGCGGGGTGGGGGAGCAGTACTTC. It specifies CASSPVRGGVGEQYF.

This clonotype turned up a few times. The chain employs TRBV19 and TRBJ1-2, with 7 bases that match TRBD1. CDR3 length: 13 residues. V was clipped by 6 bases and J by 4 bases; unmatched bases: 5. From germline, CDR1 is LNHDA and CDR2 SQIVND (reference sequence). The CDR3 loop reads CASREQGTYGYTF. In DNA form, the CDR3 reads TGTGCCAGTAGGGAACAGGGGACCTATGGCTACACCTTC.

The chain joins TRBV27 to TRBJ1-2, with D tentatively TRBD1 (5 bases). The CDR3 loop spans 13 amino acids. Germline V CDR1 and CDR2: MNHEY, SMNVEV (reference sequence). V was pared by 6 bases and J by 4 bases, with 12 bases between. The CDR3 loop is CASSPLGAYGYTF. The CDR3 DNA follows: TGTGCCAGCAGCCCCCTCGGGGCCTATGGCTACACCTTC.

The V gene is TRBV5-1, the J gene TRBJ2-5; the D is unclear. From germline, CDR1 is SGHRS and CDR2 YFSETQ. The CDR3 contains 14 residues. The ends were cut back, 1 base at V and 2 bases at J, with 9 bases in the middle. CDR3 in DNA: TGCGCCAGCAGCTTGATACCAGATCAAGAGACCCAGTACTTC. Translation: CASSLIPDQETQYF.

This sequence joins TRBV20-1 and TRBJ1-1, with a tentative D call TRBD1 (5 bases). Trimming stripped 5 bases from V and 1 base from J, with 14 bases between. There are 14 residues in the CDR3. Germline V CDR1 and CDR2: DFQATT, SNEGSKA (reference sequence). CDR3 region: CSARQSTGNTEAFF. The DNA of the CDR3 is TGCAGTGCTCGACAATCAACAGGGAACACTGAAGCTTTCTTT.

In its sample, this clonotype was seen a few times. CDR3 region: CATEPSGGSDEQFF. CDR3 nucleotide sequence: TGTGCCACGGAACCTAGCGGGGGCAGCGATGAGCAGTTCTTC. V gene TRBV24-1 combines with J gene TRBJ2-1; 10 nucleotides line up with TRBD2. The CDR3 has 14 residues. V lost 10 bases, J lost 8 bases, and 10 bases stayed unmatched. Germline V gene data show CDR1 as KGHDR and CDR2 as SFDVKD.

This clonotype was counted a few times. The genes are TRBV5-1 and TRBJ2-3; D unclear. Trimming shortened V by 3 bases and J by 1 base, and 12 bases separated the two germline ends. Germline loops: CDR1 SGHRS, CDR2 YFSETQ. CDR3 size: 15 residues. The CDR3 bases are TGCGCCAGCAGCTCGGACCCGGATCGCACAGATACGCAGTATTTT. Translating gives CASSSDPDRTDTQYF. The full variable domain, rest sourced from reference TRBV5-1 and TRBJ2-3, is KAGVTQTPRYLIKTRGQQVTLSCSPISGHRSVSWYQQTPGQGLQFLFEYFSETQRNKGNFPGRFSGRQFSNSRSEMNVSTLELGDSALYLCASSSDPDRTDTQYFGPGTRLTVL.

This chain joins TRBV19 and TRBJ1-1; 9 bases fit TRBD1. V was pared by 7 bases and J by 3 bases, with 3 bases of the junction left unmatched. Germline values: CDR1 LNHDA, CDR2 SQIVND (reference sequence). The CDR3 is 13 amino acids. CDR3 amino acids: CASTWDRDTEAFF. The CDR3 DNA follows: TGTGCCAGTACCTGGGACAGGGACACTGAAGCTTTCTTT.

This chain links TRBV6-5 with TRBJ1-6; TRBD1 is a possible D gene (6 bases). Germline V gene sequence: CDR1 MNHEY, CDR2 SVGAGI. Trimming pared 1 base from V and 7 bases from J, leaving 11 bases between. The length of the CDR3 is 15 residues. CDR3 nucleotides: TGTGCCAGCAGTTACTTGGGACACAAGAATTCACCCCTCCACTTT. It codes for CASSYLGHKNSPLHF.

This chain joins TRBV29-1 and TRBJ1-3, with D perhaps TRBD1 (5 bases). V lost 6 bases and J 0 bases, leaving 12 bases between the germline ends. The CDR3 totals 14 residues. CDR1 SQVTM and CDR2 ANQGSEA come from the germline V gene. CDR3 sequence reads: CSVGEGTSGNTIYF. The CDR3 DNA reads TGCAGCGTGGGAGAGGGGACCTCTGGAAACACCATATATTTT.